This T cell receptor (beta chain) is from a study of OX40 agonist ivuxolimab in advanced cancers. Study summary: Of the participants, more than 35% had some prior anti-PD-1, anti-PD-L1 or anti-CTLA-4 therapy, which was allowed.

The CDR3 contains 14 residues. Trimming took off 5 bases at V and 3 bases at J, with 12 bases between the two ends. As concerns this clone: Its antigen is unknown.

Profiled with immunoSEQ multiplex PCR; TCRdb holds only in-frame clones, not every one. The repertoire holds 26,000 or so clones, with roughly three quarters as singletons. Study results and limitations: CD4+ and CD8+ blood T cells expanded clonally by week 6 at 0.1 to 3.0 mg/kg. Near-lowest levels of clonal expansion characterized partial responders at 0.1-3.0 mg/kg. Expanded clones belonging to CD8+ T cells outnumbered, on average, those of CD4+.

The sequence came from an adult with an advanced solid tumor such as melanoma, head and neck, liver or kidney cancer. The genes are TRBV5-3 and TRBJ1-5, with a possible D match to TRBD1 (6 bases). TRBV5-3 is labeled an ORF, and its function is uncertain. The sample here was CD4+ or CD8+ T cells sorted from blood, taken in a trial of the OX40 agonist ivuxolimab. The CDR3 region is CARRGGQNNQPQHF. Here the CDR3 DNA reads TGTGCCAGAAGAGGTGGACAGAACAATCAGCCCCAGCATTTT.